This entry lists 16 T cell receptor beta chains sequenced from one sample in a study of vaccination and CD4 T cells after COVID-19 (dated by TCRdb to between 2021 and 2022). Libraries were constructed by PCR. Sequencing instrument: Illumina iSeq 100. DNA from cultured CD4+ T cells underwent TCR sequencing with the Oncomine TCR Beta short-read assay at the Johns Hopkins FTIC core. TCRdb reprocessing: public reads trimmed at Q25 with fastp, clones called with MiXCR, in-frame beta chains kept. Identical CDR3 protein sequences are pooled into one entry, listed with their most common genes and DNA. The sample has under 20,000 distinct CDR3 sequences on record, around 50% of them singletons. The leading ten clones occupy approximately 17% of the sample. These receptors lack a known antigen. The intended sense of this specimen's time point label: late sampling 161 to 241 days after vaccination in a few convalescent patients. Reading the label with the study, this specimen's treatment or condition is: approximately 9-day PBMC culture with coronavirus spike peptide pools or control peptides (ViraFEST assay).

Sequencing used CD4+ T cells from blood, cultured in vitro, obtained about 7 months after SARS-CoV-2 vaccination. These receptors were taken from a human donor who had recovered from COVID-19.

In its sample, this clonotype was seen a few times. CDR3 bases: TGCAGTGCTGAGGACCGGTTTAACTATGGCTACACCTTC. Protein sequence: CSAEDRFNYGYTF. The chain couples TRBV20-1 to TRBJ1-2; D gene ambiguous. The V end lost 5 bases, the J end lost 1 base, and 11 bases lay between the germline ends. The CDR3 extends over 13 amino acids. The V gene's germline CDR1 is DFQATT and CDR2 SNEGSKA (reference sequence).

Comment on this clonotype: The junction does not match germline at one end; this may be a read error. The chain recombines TRBV11-3 with TRBJ2-5, with D perhaps TRBD1 (5 bases). The CDR3 length is 13 residues. In germline, CDR1 is SGHNT, CDR2 YENEEA. The CDR3 DNA reads TGTGCCAGCAGCTTACAGGGTTCCAAGACCCAGTACTTT. Translation: CASSLQGSKTQYF. The complete variable domain, with remaining parts taken from reference TRBV11-3 and TRBJ2-5, reads EAGVVQSPRYKIIEKKQPVAFWCNPISGHNTLYWYLQNLGQGPELLIRYENEEAVDDSQLPKDRFSAERLKGVDSTLKIQPAELGDSAVYLCASSLQGSKTQYFGPGTRLLVL.

This rearrangement joins TRBV7-9 to TRBJ1-2; D is possibly TRBD1 (6 bases). Trimming took off 5 bases at V and 2 bases at J, with 9 bases between the two ends. Germline CDR1 reads SEHNR; CDR2 reads FQNEAQ (reference sequence). The CDR3 spans 13 residues. The CDR3 here is CASSRGQNYGYTF. The CDR3 nucleotides are TGTGCCAGCAGCCGGGGACAAAACTATGGCTACACCTTC.

The chain uses TRBV7-2 and TRBJ1-5; D gene unclear. The CDR3 has 13 residues. V was pared by 6 bases and J by 7 bases, with 13 bases between. The germline gives CDR1 SGHTA, CDR2 FQGNSA. DNA of the CDR3: TGTGCCAGCAGTTCTGTAACGGGGCAGCCCCAGCATTTT. Amino acid sequence: CASSSVTGQPQHF.

This sequence joins TRBV6-1 and TRBJ1-5, with D perhaps TRBD1 (5 bases). Germline assignment: CDR1 MNHNS and CDR2 SASEGT. Trimming cost V 8 bases and J 0 bases, with 14 bases left between them. This CDR3 spans 15 amino acids. CDR3 amino acids: CASGAGGNSNQPQHF. The CDR3 DNA reads as TGTGCCAGCGGGGCGGGGGGAAATAGCAATCAGCCCCAGCATTTT.

CDR3 region: CASCPFAETQYF. Here the CDR3 DNA reads TGTGCCAGCTGTCCTTTCGCCGAGACCCAGTACTTC. The chain carries TRBV2 and TRBJ2-5; D not certain. The CDR3 has 12 amino acids. Per germline, CDR1 SNHLY and CDR2 FYNNEI. V was pared by 8 bases and J by 5 bases, with 12 bases between.

The J gene is TRBJ1-6, the V gene TRBV20-1; 10 nucleotides align to TRBD1. V lost 6 bases to trimming and J lost 9 bases; unmatched junction nucleotides: 8. Germline V CDR1 and CDR2: DFQATT, SNEGSKA (reference sequence). The CDR3 extends over 14 amino acids. The CDR3 DNA is TGCAGTGCACAGCGGGGACAGGGGAGTTCACCCCTCCACTTT. Amino acids: CSAQRGQGSSPLHF.

This clonotype was picked up a small number of times. The chain uses TRBV19 and TRBJ1-2; D possibly corresponds to TRBD1 (5 bases). The CDR3 is 15 residues long. V lost 1 base to trimming and J lost 4 bases, with 13 bases between them. Germline CDR1 reads LNHDA; CDR2 reads SQIVND (reference sequence). In DNA, the CDR3 is TGTGCCAGTAGTATAGTGGGACGAGGGCCCTATGGCTACACCTTC. Protein: CASSIVGRGPYGYTF.

J is TRBJ2-3 and V is TRBV6-2 or TRBV6-3; no clear D gene. Germline V gene sequence: CDR1 MNHEY, CDR2 SVGEGT. V was pared by 6 bases and J by 2 bases, with 9 bases between. This CDR3 is 13 amino acids long. The CDR3 reads CASSHGYTDTQYF. CDR3 DNA: TGTGCCAGCAGCCACGGATACACAGATACGCAGTATTTT.

This clonotype was detected only a few times. The rearrangement links TRBV6-2 or TRBV6-3 to TRBJ2-2, with a tentative D call TRBD2 (5 bases). There are 13 residues in the CDR3. Deletions cut 8 bases from V and 0 bases from J, with 7 bases between. The germline gives CDR1 MNHEY, CDR2 SVGEGT. The CDR3 DNA is TGTGCCAGCCAGGACTCGAACACCGGGGAGCTGTTTTTT. Encoded protein: CASQDSNTGELFF.

The chain couples TRBV20-1 to TRBJ2-1; 8 bases line up with TRBD2. From germline, CDR1 is DFQATT and CDR2 SNEGSKA (reference sequence). There are 14 residues in the CDR3. V lost 6 bases to trimming and J lost 2 bases; unmatched junction nucleotides: 6. CDR3: CSARAGGPYNEQFF. The DNA for the CDR3 is TGCAGTGCCCGGGCGGGAGGACCCTACAATGAGCAGTTCTTC.

A note on this clonotype: One junction end does not reproduce the germline sequence, and a read error may be involved. V gene TRBV20-1 combines with J gene TRBJ2-3; 9 bases agree with TRBD1. In germline, CDR1 is DFQATT, CDR2 SNEGSKA (reference sequence). The CDR3 totals 13 residues. The CDR3 spells CSARKLQGAAQYF. CDR3 DNA: TGCAGTGCTAGAAAGCTACAGGGGGCGGCGCAATATTTT.

In its sample, this clonotype was seen a few times. The chain carries TRBV7-6 and TRBJ2-7; tentative D call: TRBD1 (6 bases). CDR1 is SGHVS and CDR2 is FNYEAQ in the germline V gene. The length of the CDR3 is 15 residues. V was shortened by 1 base and J by 0 bases, with 10 bases between the two germline ends. The CDR3 region has the DNA TGTGCCAGCAGCTTAGGAGGGACAAGCTCCTACGAGCAGTACTTC. Amino acid sequence: CASSLGGTSSYEQYF.

The chain recombines TRBV7-2 with TRBJ2-2; the D gene is possibly TRBD1 (6 bases). Trimming cost V 5 bases and J 6 bases, with 16 bases left between them. This CDR3 spans 15 amino acids. Looked up from germline, CDR1 is SGHTA and CDR2 is FQGNSA. CDR3: CASSPSRTVPGELFF. CDR3 in DNA: TGTGCCAGCAGCCCTAGTAGGACAGTCCCCGGGGAGCTGTTTTTT. The full variable domain, with the rest looked up from reference TRBV7-2 and TRBJ2-2, is GAGVSQSPSNKVTEKGKDVELRCDPISGHTALYWYRQSLGQGLEFLIYFQGNSAPDKSGLPSDRFSAERTGGSVSTLTIQRTQQEDSAVYLCASSPSRTVPGELFFGEGSRLTVL.

In this sample, this clonotype turned up a few times. The chain uses TRBV7-2 and TRBJ1-1; D ambiguous. The CDR3 sequence is 12 residues long. V lost 5 bases to trimming and J lost 0 bases, with 4 bases between them. From germline, CDR1 is SGHTA and CDR2 FQGNSA. The CDR3 DNA sequence: TGTGCCAGCAGCCTCATGAACACTGAAGCTTTCTTT. Translation: CASSLMNTEAFF.

The chain employs TRBV2 and TRBJ1-5, with 10 bases aligning to TRBD1. V lost 6 bases and J lost 2; bases outside the gene matches: 4. The germline V gene has CDR1 SNHLY and CDR2 FYNNEI. The CDR3 is 15 residues long. The CDR3 sequence: CASRRTGGRNQPQHF. The CDR3, as DNA: TGTGCCAGCAGGCGGACAGGGGGGCGCAATCAGCCCCAGCATTTT.